Listed here are 5 T cell receptor beta chains from one sample, sequenced in a study of T cell responses to AZD1222 COVID-19 vaccine. The protocol was immunoSEQ multiplex PCR, while the TCRdb copy is restricted to in-frame clones and leaves out a portion. The sample gives fewer than 85,000 clones, about nine tenths of which show up once; around 18% is in the top ten. The source material was peripheral blood, sampled 28 days after the second AZD1222 dose. The source is an adult who received the AZD1222 COVID-19 vaccine.

This rearrangement joins TRBV7-2 to TRBJ2-5, with 8 bases matching TRBD2. After removal of 1 base from V and 5 bases from J, the junction contained 3 bases not matched to a gene. There are 14 residues in the CDR3. Germline CDR1 is SGHTA and CDR2 is FQGNSA. The CDR3 DNA follows: TGTGCCAGCAGCTTAGGGCCGGGAGGGGAGACCCAGTACTTC. This encodes CASSLGPGGETQYF.

V and J are TRBV11-2 and TRBJ1-2; no definite D call. This CDR3 is built from 12 residues. Germline V CDR1 and CDR2: SGHAT, FQNNGV. With 10 bases removed from V and 3 bases from J, the gap between germline ends came to 12 bases. The CDR3 sequence is CATSGPYYGYTF. Here the CDR3 DNA reads TGTGCCACAAGCGGACCCTACTATGGCTACACCTTC.

The V call is TRBV28, the J call TRBJ1-3; D uncertain. The CDR3 loop spans 13 amino acids. Germline V lookup: CDR1 MDHEN, CDR2 SYDVKM. V lost 3 bases to trimming and J lost 2 bases, with 5 bases between them. CDR3 coding DNA: TGTGCCAGCAGTTTCTTTGCTGGAAACACCATATATTTT. It yields the protein CASSFFAGNTIYF.

This sequence joins TRBV9 and TRBJ1-2, with 11 positions matching TRBD1. There are 13 residues in the CDR3. CDR1 and CDR2 (germline): SGDLS, YYNGEE. Germline trimming cut 3 bases from V and 8 bases from J; bases unmatched to any gene: 3. The chain's CDR3 is CASSADRGLGYTF. The DNA of the CDR3 is TGTGCCAGCAGCGCGGACAGGGGGCTAGGCTACACCTTC.

The chain couples TRBV19 to TRBJ2-3; 7 bases fit TRBD1. With 2 bases clipped from V and 0 bases from J, the junction kept 5 bases outside the gene matches. There are 16 residues in the CDR3. Germline CDR1 reads LNHDA; CDR2 reads SQIVND (reference sequence). CDR3 DNA: TGTGCCAGTAGTATAAGGGGGCCCACTAGCACAGATACGCAGTATTTT. Protein product: CASSIRGPTSTDTQYF.